This T cell receptor beta chain was captured by sequencing in a study of identical twins (dated by TCRdb to 2016 to 2017). Context from the whole study: The study deep-sequenced TCR alpha and beta repertoires from monozygotic twins, unrelated adults of various ages and cord blood to test whether fetal clonotypes persist. To rule out contamination, the twin experiments were replicated at different times with different library preparation protocols. The paper's findings and limits, for the study overall: Fewer insertions were carried by abundant cord blood beta clonotypes; a weaker similar trend was observed in young adult naive repertoires, while no such trend was observed in memory repertoires. In beta out-of-frame sequences, excess twin sharing was weaker, because having fewer shared sequences lowered the signal-to-noise ratio. In monozygotic twins, out-of-frame TCR alpha sharing was systematically underestimated by recombination models, although the models agreed with sharing between unrelated individuals. Compared with coincidental sharing between unrelated individuals, out-of-frame TCR alpha sequences shared between twins showed an excess of sequences with low generation probability. Zero-insertion analyses could be partly confounded by invariant T cells such as MAIT and iNKT, though diverse VJ usage argued against such confounding for most clonotypes. Because the same donors could not be followed over many years, conclusions were based on cross-sectional statistical analysis.

CDR1 and CDR2, looked up from the germline V gene, are SNHLY and FYNNEI. Spanning cysteine to phenylalanine, the CDR3 consists of 14 amino acids. The read is trimmed to its CDR3 DNA, 42 bases read in frame from base 1. Only healthy Caucasian donors were included. The twin cohort consisted of three pairs of female monozygotic twins, all aged about 18 to 30 years. Positive isolation kits from Invitrogen were used to isolate the CD4+ and CD8+ T cell populations. As concerns this clonotype: No antigen is known for it. There are no base qualities to consult, and no much larger clone falls within one base.

Libraries were made using 5' RACE. This sample was sequenced with an Illumina HiSeq 2000. A universal primer binding site was introduced by template switching, and a unique molecular identifier was present in the final cDNA, enabling accurate counting of TCR cDNA molecules. Specific primers in the conserved constant-segment region were used to synthesize first-strand cDNA for the TCR alpha and beta chains. To control for contamination, each cDNA library was double barcoded with a SMART-Mk sample barcode plus Illumina barcodes. TruSeq adapter sequences along with Illumina sample barcodes were introduced in two successive PCR steps. The TCR alpha and beta cDNA libraries were sequenced on the Illumina HiSeq platform using custom primers. Under the source paper's analysis protocol: Raw reads were processed with MiGEC to extract unique molecular identifiers, and MiXCR was used to determine CDR3 positions. Recombination models were inferred per individual with the repgenHMM and IGoR tools using an EM algorithm. Shared clonotypes were analyzed with the tcR package in R, and sharing was normalized by the product of cloneset sizes. To study raw recombination without the effects of thymic and clonal selection, out-of-frame nonproductive sequences were analyzed. TCRdb redid the processing of the public reads, applying fastp at Q25 and MiXCR, and retained in-frame beta chains. Here each entry gathers all rows of one CDR3 protein and keeps the most common genes and DNA. It is TCRdb's table, rather than the study itself, that gives the V and J calls and clone size. The table for this sample lists about 530,000 distinct CDR3 sequences; 20% to 25% of them were counted only once. The ten most abundant clones make up 0.48% of the sample.

These sequences were also reported in another study, on yellow fever vaccine responses in identical twins. The second investigation adds: The authors reported that the T cell response to vaccination in identical twins appeared partly convergent and partly personalized. In the study, vaccine-responding T cell clones were precisely tracked in identical twins.

The sequence was collected from a woman in her late teens or twenties in good health. The V gene is TRBV2 and the J gene is TRBJ1-5; TRBD1 matches 7 bases in the middle. Sequenced sample: CD4+ T cells sorted from blood. CDR3 protein: CTGAPSGCNQPQHF. The bases read TGTACAGGGGCGCCCTCCGGGTGCAATCAGCCCCAGCATTTT.